A single sample is the source of the 3 T cell receptor beta chains below, sequenced in a study of cytomegalovirus exposure and HLA in healthy donors (TCRdb year 2017). The method behind the library was the immunoSEQ multiplex PCR assay. The table was pulled from immuneACCESS by TCRdb, which kept in-frame rearrangements only. Such tables lose some clones; where checked, under half of the loss comes from unresolved V genes, and the rest has no known cause. The sample contains a few hundred thousand clones, about nine tenths of them found a single time. Of the sample, 3% to 3.5% is held by the ten largest clones. The sample consisted of PBMCs. These receptors were collected from a woman aged 30 to 39 in good health and CMV-seronegative.

This clone turned up a few times. This chain joins TRBV6-5 and TRBJ2-5; TRBD1 is a possible D gene (5 bases). Germline assignment: CDR1 MNHEY and CDR2 SVGAGI. The CDR3 runs 14 residues. V lost 6 bases and J lost 1, with 12 bases in between. CDR3 DNA: TGTGCCAGCAGCCCAGACAGCATCCAAGAGACCCAGTACTTC. Amino acid sequence: CASSPDSIQETQYF.

The CDR3 bases are TGTGCCAGCAGCCCAGCTATTGCCGGGGAGCTGTTTTTT. It translates to CASSPAIAGELFF. V and J are TRBV7-3 and TRBJ2-2, with D uncertain. This CDR3 region has 13 residues. V lost 5 bases to trimming and J lost 6 bases, with 10 bases between them. The V gene's germline CDR1 is SGHTA and CDR2 FQGTGA.

This chain uses TRBV27 with TRBJ2-2; unclear D gene. V gave up 4 bases and J gave up 7 bases, with 10 bases separating them. The CDR3 is 13 amino acids. CDR1 is MNHEY, CDR2 SMNVEV, per germline (reference sequence). CDR3 nucleotides: TGTGCCAGCAGTTCCTATCGTGGCGGGGAGCTGTTTTTT. It yields the protein CASSSYRGGELFF.